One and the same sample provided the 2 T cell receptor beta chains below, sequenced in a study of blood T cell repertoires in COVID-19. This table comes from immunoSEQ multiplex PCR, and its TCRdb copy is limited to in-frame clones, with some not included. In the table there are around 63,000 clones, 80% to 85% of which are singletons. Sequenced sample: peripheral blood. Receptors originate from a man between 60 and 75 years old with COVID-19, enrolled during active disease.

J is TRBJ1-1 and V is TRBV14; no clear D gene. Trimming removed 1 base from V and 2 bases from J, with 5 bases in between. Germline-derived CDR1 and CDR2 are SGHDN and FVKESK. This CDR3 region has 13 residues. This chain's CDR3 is CASSQVSNTEAFF. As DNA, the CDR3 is TGTGCCAGCAGCCAAGTCAGTAACACTGAAGCTTTCTTT.

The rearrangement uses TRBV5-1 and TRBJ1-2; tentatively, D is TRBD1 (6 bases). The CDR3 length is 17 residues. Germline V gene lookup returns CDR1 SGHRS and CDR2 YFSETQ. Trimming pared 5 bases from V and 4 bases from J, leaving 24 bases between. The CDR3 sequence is CASSQSIGTRDVYGYTF. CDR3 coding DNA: TGCGCCAGCAGTCAAAGTATAGGGACAAGAGACGTCTATGGCTACACCTTC.